The 32 T cell receptor beta chains below come from one sample, sequenced in a study of T cells in Graves' hyperthyroidism and ophthalmopathy. Amplified TCR beta CDR3 regions derived from RNA transcripts. The HTBI primer set was used in a first-round RT-PCR of the TCR CDR3. TCRdb redid the calling of the multiplex PCR reads with MiXCR, one entry per CDR3 protein. The table lists 300,000 to 400,000 distinct CDR3 sequences, less than 15% of them singletons. Source material: blood. These receptors were collected from a woman under 30 with Graves' hyperthyroidism.

On this clonotype itself: A single base separates this from a much larger clone, so it may be a read error. CDR3 sequence reads: CASGLVQGEPGELLF. The CDR3 bases are TGTGCTAGTGGTTTGGTACAGGGGGAACCCGGGGAGCTGCTTTTT. The V and J genes are TRBV12-5 and TRBJ2-2; 8 bases map to TRBD1. The CDR3 extends over 15 amino acids. The germline V gene has CDR1 LGHNT and CDR2 FRNRAP. The whole variable domain, filled in from reference TRBV12-5 and TRBJ2-2, reads DARVTQTPRHKVTEMGQEVTMRCQPILGHNTVFWYRQTMMQGLELLAYFRNRAPLDDSGMPKDRFSAEMPDATLATLKIQPSEPRDSAVYFCASGLVQGEPGELLFGEGSRLTVL.

The sample holds many counts of this clonotype. This chain connects TRBV2 to TRBJ2-1; TRBD2 might be the D (6 bases). CDR1 and CDR2 (germline): SNHLY, FYNNEI. This CDR3 has 15 residues. Trimming shortened V by 2 bases and J by 5 bases, and 13 bases separated the two germline ends. CDR3 protein: CASSEYGGTNNEQFF. The CDR3 DNA reads as TGTGCCAGCAGTGAATATGGCGGGACGAACAATGAGCAGTTCTTC.

This clonotype was counted ten times or more. The chain combines TRBV20-1 with TRBJ2-3; TRBD2 aligns across 9 bases. Germline CDR1 and CDR2: DFQATT and SNEGSKA (reference sequence). J was trimmed by 5 bases and V by 4 bases; bases with no gene match: 10. The CDR3 length is 15 residues. Here the CDR3 DNA reads TGCAGTGCTAAGAGGTCTAGCGGGGTGGGAGATACGCAGTATTTT. It yields the protein CSAKRSSGVGDTQYF.

The genes are TRBV28 and TRBJ1-3; D possibly corresponds to TRBD1 (5 bases). The CDR3 contains 14 residues. V dropped 3 bases and J dropped 0 bases, with 6 bases sitting between them. CDR1 is MDHEN, CDR2 SYDVKM, per germline. For the CDR3, the DNA is TGTGCCAGCAGTTTGACAGTCTCTGGAAACACCATATATTTT. This sequence encodes CASSLTVSGNTIYF.

This clonotype has at least ten counts. This sequence joins TRBV20-1 and TRBJ2-7; tentatively, D is TRBD2 (5 bases). This CDR3 comprises 14 residues. From germline, CDR1 is DFQATT and CDR2 SNEGSKA (reference sequence). Between the trimmed V and J ends, which lost 0 bases and 7 bases, there was a span of 16 bases. In nucleotides, the CDR3 is TGCAGTGCTAGAGACGGGCTCGCAACGGGAGAGCAGTACTTC. Translation: CSARDGLATGEQYF.

This clonotype has only a few counts. The chain combines TRBV5-1 with TRBJ2-5, with 7 bases fitting TRBD2. The CDR3 extends over 14 amino acids. The germline CDR1 and CDR2 sequences are SGHRS and YFSETQ. Losses at the gene ends were 2 bases for V and 3 bases for J; bases not matched to a gene: 4. The DNA of the CDR3 is TGCGCCAGCAGCTTATCGCGGGGGAAAGAGACCCAGTACTTC. Translating gives CASSLSRGKETQYF.

This clonotype was counted many times. V usage is TRBV9 and J usage is TRBJ1-1; 10 bases fit TRBD1. Germline V gene data show CDR1 as SGDLS and CDR2 as YYNGEE. V lost 4 bases and J lost 7; bases outside the gene matches: 10. This CDR3 is built from 15 residues. CDR3 DNA sequence: TGTGCCAGCAGCCCAACGACAGGGGGCCACGTTGAAGCTTTCTTT. This translates into CASSPTTGGHVEAFF.

This clonotype was recorded many times. The chain carries TRBV14 and TRBJ2-3; no clear D. There are 15 residues in the CDR3. Trimming removed 1 base at V and 2 bases at J, with 10 bases between. Looked up from germline, CDR1 is SGHDN and CDR2 is FVKESK. The CDR3 coding sequence is TGTGCCAGCAGCCAAGTCGCCCAGACCACAGATACGCAGTATTTT. This sequence encodes CASSQVAQTTDTQYF.

The chain has TRBV4-2 and TRBJ2-3, with D perhaps given as TRBD1 or TRBD2 (6 bases each). Germline lookup yields CDR1 LGHNA and CDR2 YNFKEQ. Trimming took off 0 bases at V and 2 bases at J, with 9 bases between the two ends. This CDR3 comprises 15 residues. The CDR3: CASSQDGGPTDTQYF. DNA of the CDR3: TGTGCCAGCAGCCAAGATGGGGGGCCCACAGATACGCAGTATTTT.

The chain employs TRBV20-1 and TRBJ1-1, with 12 bases aligning to TRBD1. The junction had 7 bases not matched to a gene; V was cut back by 0 bases and J by 5 bases. The V gene's germline CDR1 is DFQATT and CDR2 SNEGSKA (reference sequence). CDR3 length equals 16 residues. The CDR3 sequence: CSARDPGTGGRTEAFF. In nucleotides, the CDR3 is TGCAGTGCTAGAGACCCCGGGACAGGGGGCAGGACTGAAGCTTTCTTT.

This rearrangement joins TRBV29-1 to TRBJ2-3; 8 positions match TRBD2. In germline, CDR1 is SQVTM, CDR2 ANQGSEA. V was clipped by 2 bases and J by 0 bases; unmatched bases: 16. This CDR3 comprises 19 residues. CDR3 DNA sequence: TGCAGCGTTGAAAATTTGGCTGGGACTAGAGGGCTAAGCACAGATACGCAGTATTTT. Protein product: CSVENLAGTRGLSTDTQYF.

Worth noting for this clonotype: Just one base apart from a much larger clone, this may be a read error. This chain links TRBV27 with TRBJ1-1, with 8 bases fitting TRBD1. Per the germline V gene, CDR1 is MNHEY and CDR2 is SMNVEV (reference sequence). Unmatched junction bases numbered 5, after V lost 1 base and J lost 1 base. The CDR3 loop spans 16 amino acids. CDR3 region: CASSLWGGTGNTEAFF. In DNA, the CDR3 is TGTGCCAGCAGTTTATGGGGCGGGACAGGGAACACTGAAGCTTTCTTT.

There are many counts of this clonotype. The gene calls are TRBV29-1 and TRBJ2-4, with D possibly matching TRBD1 (5 bases). CDR3 size: 12 residues. Trimming stripped 6 bases from V and 0 bases from J, with 6 bases between. In germline, CDR1 is SQVTM, CDR2 ANQGSEA. For the CDR3, the DNA is TGCAGCGTGACAGCAGCCAAAAACATTCAGTACTTC. Amino acid sequence: CSVTAAKNIQYF.

This clonotype has just a few counts. This sequence joins TRBV4-3 and TRBJ1-6; D gene uncertain. The germline V and J ends were trimmed by 1 base and 4 bases, with 5 bases remaining between them. The CDR3 has 14 amino acids. Germline V CDR1 and CDR2: LGHNA, YSLEER. CDR3 loop: CASSQAIYNSPLHF. CDR3 bases: TGCGCCAGCAGCCAAGCCATATATAATTCACCCCTCCACTTT.

The sample holds many counts of this clonotype. This chain connects TRBV6-1 to TRBJ1-1; TRBD1 is a possible D gene (5 bases). Germline lookup yields CDR1 MNHNS and CDR2 SASEGT. V lost 7 bases, J lost 0 bases, and 12 bases lay in between. This CDR3 region has 14 residues. The chain's CDR3 is CASITGTVNTEAFF. The CDR3 DNA follows: TGTGCCAGCATCACCGGGACGGTGAACACTGAAGCTTTCTTT.

The gene calls are TRBV9 and TRBJ2-1; possibly TRBD2 for D (6 bases). This CDR3 comprises 15 residues. V gave up 3 bases and J gave up 2 bases, with 12 bases separating them. Germline V gives CDR1 SGDLS, CDR2 YYNGEE. The CDR3 sequence: CASSDSGGPYNEQFF. CDR3 bases: TGTGCCAGCAGCGATAGCGGTGGCCCCTACAATGAGCAGTTCTTC.

Ten or more counts support this clonotype. The V and J genes are TRBV9 and TRBJ2-1; tentatively, D is TRBD1 (6 bases). CDR3 size: 15 residues. The V end was cut by 3 bases, the J end by 0 bases, with 10 bases between. CDR1 SGDLS and CDR2 YYNGEE come from the germline V gene. The CDR3 nucleotides are TGTGCCAGCAGCGCCGGGGACACCTCCTACAATGAGCAGTTCTTC. Its translation: CASSAGDTSYNEQFF. The complete variable domain, with remaining parts taken from reference TRBV9 and TRBJ2-1, reads DSGVTQTPKHLITATGQRVTLRCSPRSGDLSVYWYQQSLDQGLQFLIQYYNGEERAKGNILERFSAQQFPDLHSELNLSSLELGDSALYFCASSAGDTSYNEQFFGPGTRLTVL.

The CDR3 here is CSALRGLVGSYEQYF. CDR3 sequence (DNA): TGCAGTGCTCTTAGAGGACTAGTGGGTTCCTACGAGCAGTACTTC. The V call is TRBV20-1, the J call TRBJ2-7; 7 bases are a match to TRBD2. Germline CDR1 reads DFQATT; CDR2 reads SNEGSKA (reference sequence). The CDR3 is 15 amino acids. V gave up 5 bases and J gave up 1 base; unmatched junction bases: 11.

This clonotype has a count of ten or more. The rearrangement joins TRBV2 to TRBJ1-3; a weak D match, TRBD1 (6 bases). Trimming stripped 2 bases from V and 3 bases from J, with 8 bases between. This CDR3 spans 14 amino acids. Germline V CDR1 and CDR2: SNHLY, FYNNEI. The CDR3: CASSETGYGNTIYF. The CDR3 DNA reads TGTGCCAGCAGTGAAACAGGGTATGGAAACACCATATATTTT.

This clonotype has ten or more counts. The chain couples TRBV2 to TRBJ1-3; tentative D call: TRBD1 (6 bases). Germline CDR1 SNHLY, CDR2 FYNNEI. V dropped 9 bases and J dropped 2 bases, with 8 bases sitting between them. The CDR3 has 12 residues. CDR3 nucleotide sequence: TGTGCCAGTCGACAGGCTGGAAACACCATATATTTT. Protein: CASRQAGNTIYF.

This clonotype was picked up many times. The chain has TRBV2 and TRBJ1-5; D gene unclear. V was cut by 1 base and J by 6 bases, with 7 bases left in between. The CDR3 is 13 residues long. From germline, CDR1 is SNHLY and CDR2 FYNNEI. The CDR3 sequence is CASSEGAAQPQHF. For the CDR3, the DNA is TGTGCCAGCAGTGAAGGGGCGGCTCAGCCCCAGCATTTT.

The sample holds many counts of this clonotype. Compared with germline, one end of the junction differs, possibly owing to a read error. This chain links TRBV5-1 with TRBJ2-3; 8 bases fit TRBD1. Germline CDR1 reads SGHRS; CDR2 reads YFSETQ. This CDR3 is 14 amino acids long. The CDR3: CASSLDRGTDTQYF. The CDR3 DNA sequence: TGTGCCAGCTCCTTGGACAGGGGCACAGATACGCAGTATTTT.

This clonotype was found many times. The chain links TRBV20-1 to TRBJ1-2, with 7 nucleotides matching TRBD1. V shed 5 bases and J 8 bases; nucleotides not matched to a gene: 14. This CDR3 is built from 14 residues. Germline values: CDR1 DFQATT, CDR2 SNEGSKA (reference sequence). CDR3 amino acids: CSAGRPEGAPGYTF. CDR3 nucleotides: TGCAGTGCTGGACGTCCTGAGGGGGCGCCCGGCTACACCTTC.

This chain joins TRBV19 and TRBJ1-2; weak D call: TRBD1 (6 bases). The CDR3 spans 12 residues. Germline V CDR1 and CDR2: LNHDA, SQIVND (reference sequence). Deletions cut 7 bases from V and 6 bases from J, with 12 bases between. The CDR3 nucleotides are TGTGCCAGTAAGGGGGGCCTGGATGGCTACACCTTC. Translated, it gives CASKGGLDGYTF.

In its sample, this clonotype was seen many times. The rearrangement links TRBV15 to TRBJ1-1; 7 nucleotides align to TRBD1. The CDR3 sequence is 15 residues long. CDR1 and CDR2 from the germline V gene are LNHNV and YYDKDF (reference sequence). J was trimmed by 0 bases and V by 3 bases; bases with no gene match: 4. In DNA, the CDR3 is TGTGCCACCAGCAGGAACAGGGGTATGAACACTGAAGCTTTCTTT. Its translation is CATSRNRGMNTEAFF.

This clonotype occurred many times. The rearrangement uses TRBV28 and TRBJ2-5; D unclear. The CDR3 covers 13 residues. CDR1 and CDR2 from the germline V gene are MDHEN and SYDVKM. V was trimmed by 5 bases and J by 5 bases, leaving 12 bases between them. CDR3 region: CASSNGPWETQYF. In DNA, the CDR3 is TGTGCCAGCAGTAATGGCCCCTGGGAGACCCAGTACTTC.

This clonotype was counted many times. The V and J genes are TRBV29-1 and TRBJ2-7, with 10 positions matching TRBD2. V shed 5 bases, J shed 5 bases, and the junction held 6 bases outside the gene matches. The V gene's germline CDR1 is SQVTM and CDR2 ANQGSEA. The CDR3 runs to 13 residues. DNA for the CDR3: TGCAGCGTTAGCGGGAGGGCCCACGACGAGCAGTACTTC. This encodes CSVSGRAHDEQYF.

This clonotype was counted ten times or more. The chain is built from TRBV2 and TRBJ2-4; perhaps TRBD2 as D (5 bases). This CDR3 contains 12 residues. Between the trimmed V and J ends, which lost 2 bases and 9 bases, there was a span of 8 bases. In germline, CDR1 is SNHLY, CDR2 FYNNEI. The CDR3 is CASSEQAGIQYF. CDR3 DNA sequence: TGTGCCAGCAGTGAACAGGCGGGCATTCAGTACTTC.

This clonotype showed up many times. The chain combines TRBV20-1 with TRBJ2-5; D is possibly TRBD1 (5 bases). Germline values: CDR1 DFQATT, CDR2 SNEGSKA (reference sequence). CDR3 size: 13 residues. With 5 bases removed from V and 0 bases from J, the gap between germline ends came to 10 bases. CDR3 in DNA: TGCAGTGCTGAGAACAGGAACCAAGAGACCCAGTACTTC. Translating gives CSAENRNQETQYF.

The chain uses TRBV20-1 and TRBJ2-1; 8 bases agree with TRBD2. The CDR3 totals 14 residues. Germline values: CDR1 DFQATT, CDR2 SNEGSKA (reference sequence). V lost 5 bases, J lost 3 bases, and 6 bases stayed unmatched. This CDR3 reads CSALSAGGYNEQFF. CDR3 nucleotides: TGCAGTGCTCTTTCGGCGGGGGGCTACAATGAGCAGTTCTTC.

The chain links TRBV28 to TRBJ1-2; D call uncertain. The CDR3 sequence is 10 residues long. Germline V gives CDR1 MDHEN, CDR2 SYDVKM. Trimming left V 5 bases short and J 8 bases short, with 6 bases between. CDR3 nucleotide sequence: TGTGCCAGCAGTCGCGAAGGCTACACCTTC. It specifies CASSREGYTF.

This chain uses TRBV6-1 with TRBJ1-5; D may be TRBD1 (5 bases). Looked up from germline, CDR1 is MNHNS and CDR2 is SASEGT. Trimming removed 2 bases from V and 6 bases from J, with 11 bases in between. This CDR3 spans 14 amino acids. The CDR3 sequence: CASSEIMGVQPQHF. The CDR3 DNA reads as TGTGCCAGCAGTGAAATCATGGGGGTTCAGCCCCAGCATTTT.